One sample yielded the 23 T cell receptor beta chains listed below, sequenced in a study of identical twins. TCRdb independently ran MiXCR on the 5' RACE reads; one entry per CDR3 protein. The sample comprises 240,000 or so distinct CDR3 sequences, approximately 11% of which are singletons, and 3.5% to 4.5% rests with the top ten. The sample was also linked to a second study, of yellow fever vaccine responses in identical twins.

The sample consisted of memory (CD45RO+) T cells sorted from blood. The receptor set was obtained from a woman between 18 and 29 years old in good health.

This clonotype occurred a few times. J is TRBJ2-7 and V is TRBV24-1, with D possibly matching TRBD2 (6 bases). The CDR3 contains 12 residues. Germline CDR1 is KGHDR and CDR2 is SFDVKD. V dropped 7 bases and J dropped 3 bases, with 9 bases sitting between them. As DNA, the CDR3 is TGTGCCACCAGGTTAGCGGTCTACGAGCAGTACTTC. Its translation: CATRLAVYEQYF.

This clonotype occurred many times. The junction departs from the called germline gene at one end, perhaps through a read error. This rearrangement joins TRBV6-1 to TRBJ2-1; 8 nucleotides line up with TRBD2. The CDR3 runs to 15 residues. Germline V gives CDR1 MNHNS, CDR2 SASEGT. The CDR3 here is CASSKAGAQGNEQFF. CDR3 nucleotide sequence: TGTGCCAGCAGTAAAGCGGGAGCCCAGGGCAATGAGCAGTTCTTC.

The genes are TRBV15 and TRBJ2-7; D perhaps matches TRBD1 (5 bases). Looked up from germline, CDR1 is LNHNV and CDR2 is YYDKDF (reference sequence). Trimming took off 0 bases at V and 0 bases at J, with 9 bases between the two ends. This CDR3 contains 15 residues. The CDR3: CATSRDRQGSYEQYF. The CDR3 DNA reads as TGTGCCACCAGCAGAGATCGGCAGGGCTCCTACGAGCAGTACTTC.

CDR3 in amino acids: CASRRVTGTQETQYF. Here the CDR3 DNA reads TGTGCCAGCCGGCGGGTGACAGGTACTCAAGAGACCCAGTACTTC. The rearrangement uses TRBV3-1 and TRBJ2-5; perhaps TRBD1 as D (6 bases). CDR1 LGHDT and CDR2 YNNKEL come from the germline V gene (reference sequence). The CDR3 loop spans 15 amino acids. V was trimmed by 8 bases and J by 2 bases, leaving 18 bases between them.

This clonotype was seen a handful of times. The rearrangement joins TRBV5-6 to TRBJ2-5, with 8 positions matching TRBD2. V trimming: 5 bases; J trimming: 4 bases; junction bases outside the gene matches: 4. Germline CDR1 SGHDT, CDR2 YYEEEE. The CDR3 loop spans 13 amino acids. CDR3 nucleotide sequence: TGTGCCAGCAGTTCGGGGGGGCGAGAGACCCAGTACTTC. The encoded protein is CASSSGGRETQYF.

This clonotype came up a few times. The chain combines TRBV2 with TRBJ2-4, with TRBD1 identical over 11 bases. Germline CDR1 and CDR2: SNHLY and FYNNEI. The CDR3 is made up of 14 amino acids. Trimming cost V 6 bases and J 8 bases; bases outside gene matches: 6. CDR3: CASRDPGQGDIQYF. The DNA of the CDR3 is TGTGCCAGCAGGGACCCGGGACAGGGGGACATTCAGTACTTC.

The J gene is TRBJ2-1, the V gene TRBV4-3, with a tentative D call TRBD2 (6 bases). The CDR3 sequence is 16 residues long. Germline V gives CDR1 LGHNA, CDR2 YSLEER. V was trimmed by 2 bases and J by 8 bases, leaving 19 bases between them. CDR3 nucleotide sequence: TGCGCCAGCAGCCAAATAATTGCTAGCGAGAGCGATGAGCAGTTCTTC. Translating gives CASSQIIASESDEQFF.

This clonotype was seen more than once but under ten times. This sequence joins TRBV24-1 and TRBJ2-3, with 7 positions matching TRBD1. Germline CDR1 KGHDR, CDR2 SFDVKD. The trim removed 7 bases at V and 11 bases at J, leaving 14 bases unmatched. The CDR3 is made up of 14 amino acids. This CDR3 is CATSRTGLSIRQYF. The CDR3 nucleotides are TGTGCCACCAGCAGGACAGGCCTATCGATCAGGCAGTATTTT.

The chain uses TRBV5-4 and TRBJ2-1; no firm D call. The CDR3 loop spans 13 amino acids. CDR1 SGHNT and CDR2 YYREEE come from the germline V gene (reference sequence). The V and J ends lost 0 bases and 12 bases respectively, with 13 bases between them. CDR3 sequence: CASSLVGTVRQFF. In DNA, the CDR3 is TGTGCCAGCAGCTTGGTTGGAACCGTCAGGCAGTTCTTC.

This clonotype was seen only a few times. This chain joins TRBV20-1 and TRBJ2-1, with 9 bases matching TRBD2. The junction had 10 bases not matched to a gene; V was cut back by 1 base and J by 3 bases. The CDR3 sequence is 17 residues long. From germline, CDR1 is DFQATT and CDR2 SNEGSKA (reference sequence). The CDR3 sequence: CSARAAAGSGGYNEQFF. Here the CDR3 DNA reads TGCAGTGCTAGAGCCGCAGCTGGTAGCGGGGGCTACAATGAGCAGTTCTTC.

On this clonotype: At one end the junction does not follow the germline gene, possibly because of a read error. This sequence joins TRBV7-3 and TRBJ2-7; D call uncertain. CDR1 is SGHTA and CDR2 is FQGTGA in the germline V gene. The CDR3 has 13 amino acids. In DNA, the CDR3 is TGTGCCAACAGCTTATTAGGCTCCTACAAGCAGTACTTC. This sequence encodes CANSLLGSYKQYF. The full variable domain, rest sourced from reference TRBV7-3 and TRBJ2-7, is GAGVSQTPSNKVTEKGKYVELRCDPISGHTALYWYRQSLGQGPEFLIYFQGTGAADDSGLPNDRFFAVRPEGSVSTLKIQRTERGDSAVYLCANSLLGSYKQYFGPGTRLTVT.

The V call is TRBV30, the J call TRBJ2-2, with D uncertain. V was cut by 0 bases and J by 7 bases, with 12 bases left in between. CDR1 is GTSNPN and CDR2 is SVGIG in the germline V gene (reference sequence). The CDR3 spans 14 residues. CDR3 in DNA: TGTGCCTGGAGTGTAGTACTGCCGGGCGGGGAGCTGTTTTTT. Protein: CAWSVVLPGGELFF.

This clonotype was observed a few times. The rearrangement links TRBV6-5 to TRBJ2-7; tentative D call: TRBD2 (5 bases). The CDR3 is 16 amino acids. Germline CDR1 and CDR2: MNHEY and SVGAGI. V lost 0 bases and J lost 3, with 15 bases in between. The CDR3 is CASSYSKSPSRYEQYF. The CDR3 nucleotides read TGTGCCAGCAGTTACTCGAAATCGCCTAGCCGCTACGAGCAGTACTTC.

This clonotype was observed a handful of times. The rearrangement links TRBV30 to TRBJ2-1, with D perhaps matching TRBD2 (5 bases). This CDR3 has 15 residues. V was clipped by 3 bases and J by 3 bases, with 15 bases between them. Germline CDR1 and CDR2: GTSNPN and SVGIG (reference sequence). The DNA of the CDR3 is TGTGCCTGGAGAGGAACCCAGCGGAGCTACAATGAGCAGTTCTTC. It translates to CAWRGTQRSYNEQFF.

This clonotype was seen many times. V and J are TRBV28 and TRBJ2-7, with 11 bases that match TRBD2. Germline CDR1 and CDR2: MDHEN and SYDVKM. Unmatched junction bases numbered 10, after V lost 6 bases and J lost 3 bases. The CDR3 totals 16 residues. The CDR3 reads CASRPPHLAGGYEQYF. In nucleotides, the CDR3 is TGTGCCAGCAGACCCCCACATCTAGCGGGGGGCTACGAGCAGTACTTC.

This clonotype was observed many times. The rearrangement uses TRBV20-1 and TRBJ2-7; 13 bases are a match to TRBD2. Trimming took 3 bases from V and 2 from J; bases not matched to a gene: 13. Germline CDR1 is DFQATT and CDR2 is SNEGSKA (reference sequence). CDR3 length: 18 residues. CDR3: CSARGLAGYESEAYEQYF. CDR3 coding DNA: TGCAGTGCTAGGGGACTAGCGGGATACGAGAGCGAAGCCTACGAGCAGTACTTC.

This clonotype occurred a few times. The genes are TRBV10-3 and TRBJ2-5; no clear D gene. CDR1 is ENHRY, CDR2 SYGVKD, per germline. The CDR3 has 14 amino acids. The V and J ends lost 6 bases and 2 bases respectively, with 13 bases between them. The CDR3 DNA reads as TGTGCCATCAGCCCTCTAGGAAATCAAGAGACCCAGTACTTC. Translation: CAISPLGNQETQYF.

V gene TRBV6-1 combines with J gene TRBJ2-2; 8 bases are a match to TRBD1. The CDR3 length is 13 residues. The ends lost 6 bases at V and 6 bases at J; junction bases unmatched: 3. Germline V lookup: CDR1 MNHNS, CDR2 SASEGT. The CDR3 sequence: CASRQGQAGELFF. The DNA for the CDR3 is TGTGCCAGCAGACAGGGACAGGCCGGGGAGCTGTTTTTT.

This clonotype turned up a few times. This chain links TRBV27 with TRBJ2-7, with TRBD1 matching 8 bases. The CDR3 has 17 residues. V lost 2 bases, J lost 0 bases, and 9 bases stayed unmatched. CDR1 and CDR2 (germline): MNHEY, SMNVEV (reference sequence). The CDR3 loop is CASSLRTGTGTSYEQYF. Here the CDR3 DNA reads TGTGCCAGCAGTTTAAGGACCGGGACAGGTACCTCCTACGAGCAGTACTTC.

The chain employs TRBV25-1 and TRBJ2-7; weak D call: TRBD2 (6 bases). This CDR3 is built from 17 residues. With 4 bases removed from V and 4 bases from J, the gap between germline ends came to 23 bases. Per germline, CDR1 MGHDK and CDR2 SYGVNS. The CDR3 loop reads CASSGQGLSRSFYEQYF. The DNA for the CDR3 is TGTGCCAGCAGTGGCCAGGGACTCTCGAGGAGTTTTTACGAGCAGTACTTC.

The rearrangement uses TRBV7-8 and TRBJ2-2, with 10 bases fitting TRBD2. This CDR3 is built from 17 residues. V trimming: 1 base; J trimming: 5 bases; junction bases outside the gene matches: 7. Per the germline V gene, CDR1 is SGHVS and CDR2 is FQNEAQ. Written as DNA, the CDR3 is TGTGCCAGCAGCTTAGAAAGGAGCGGGAGGGGAACCGGGGAGCTGTTTTTT. This codes for CASSLERSGRGTGELFF.

The rearrangement links TRBV11-2 to TRBJ2-5, with TRBD1 matching over 7 bases. The CDR3 runs 16 residues. In germline, CDR1 is SGHAT, CDR2 FQNNGV. V dropped 2 bases and J dropped 2; count of bases not matched to a gene: 8. CDR3 in amino acids: CASSLIERGRQETQYF. For the CDR3, the DNA is TGTGCCAGCAGCTTAATAGAGAGGGGGCGTCAAGAGACCCAGTACTTC.

This chain connects TRBV20-1 to TRBJ1-5, with no clear D. Germline assignment: CDR1 DFQATT and CDR2 SNEGSKA (reference sequence). Trimming took 2 bases from V and 1 from J, leaving 24 bases between them. CDR3 length equals 19 residues. The CDR3 loop reads CSARRTLPGLLRSNQPQHF. The CDR3 DNA is TGCAGTGCTAGAAGGACCCTACCGGGCCTCCTCAGGAGCAATCAGCCCCAGCATTTT.